The rows below give T cell receptor beta chains drawn from one sample of a study of T cell responses to AZD1222 COVID-19 vaccine. This table comes from immunoSEQ multiplex PCR, and its TCRdb copy is limited to in-frame clones, with some not included. The sample consists of about 54,000 clones, around 80% of them appearing once. Sequencing used peripheral blood, obtained on day 0 of AZD1222 vaccination. These receptors originate from an adult in good health. Both conserved end residues are part of each CDR3. D genes are given only for firm matches. The size of a clone is reported for some rows only, either as once, few or many, or as a class for expanded clones.

cdr3_nt: TGTGCCAGCAGCCGCCAGGCTGCAACTAATGAAAAACTGTTTTTT
cdr3_aa: CASSRQAATNEKLFF
d_call: NA
j_call: TRBJ1-4
clone_size: NA
v_call: TRBV11-2

cdr3_nt: TGTGCCAGCAGTGAACCTATTTACGAGCAGTACTTC
cdr3_aa: CASSEPIYEQYF
d_call: NA
j_call: TRBJ2-7
clone_size: NA
v_call: TRBV6-1

cdr3_nt: TGCAGCGTTGATGAGGGGGCCATGAACACTGAAGCTTTCTTT
cdr3_aa: CSVDEGAMNTEAFF
d_call: TRBD1
j_call: TRBJ1-1
clone_size: NA
v_call: TRBV29-1

cdr3_nt: TGTGCCACCAGTGATCGCCCCAGGGGGACGAACACCGGGGAGCTGTTTTTT
cdr3_aa: CATSDRPRGTNTGELFF
d_call: TRBD1
j_call: TRBJ2-2
clone_size: NA
v_call: TRBV24-1

cdr3_nt: TGTGCTAGTGGTTTGGACACGCCGAACTATGGCTACACCTTC
cdr3_aa: CASGLDTPNYGYTF
d_call: NA
j_call: TRBJ1-2
clone_size: once
v_call: TRBV12-5

cdr3_nt: TGTGCCGCCAAGGGTCGGAGCGGGGGAGGAACCGGGGAGCTGTTTTTT
cdr3_aa: CAAKGRSGGGTGELFF
d_call: TRBD2
j_call: TRBJ2-2
clone_size: NA
v_call: TRBV19

cdr3_nt: TGTGCCACCAGCAGAGATGGAGCGGGAGGGCGGGAGACCCAGTACTTC
cdr3_aa: CATSRDGAGGRETQYF
d_call: TRBD2
j_call: TRBJ2-5
clone_size: NA
v_call: TRBV15

cdr3_nt: TGTGCCAGCAGCCCGGACAGGGCTGGAAACACCATATATTTT
cdr3_aa: CASSPDRAGNTIYF
d_call: TRBD1
j_call: TRBJ1-3
clone_size: NA
v_call: TRBV7-3

cdr3_nt: TGTGCCAGCAGCCCAGACAGGTTCCGCGAGCAGTACTTC
cdr3_aa: CASSPDRFREQYF
d_call: NA
j_call: TRBJ2-7
clone_size: NA
v_call: TRBV5-4

cdr3_nt: TGTGCCAGCAGCCTATCCAATGGGGACTATGACGAGCAGTACTTC
cdr3_aa: CASSLSNGDYDEQYF
d_call: TRBD2
j_call: TRBJ2-7
clone_size: NA
v_call: TRBV7-9

cdr3_nt: TGTGCCAGCAGTCCACTTAGGGGGCTGGGAGATACGCAGTATTTT
cdr3_aa: CASSPLRGLGDTQYF
d_call: TRBD1
j_call: TRBJ2-3
clone_size: NA
v_call: TRBV27

cdr3_nt: TGTGCCAGCAGAACACAGGGTAGCTCCTACGAGCAGTACTTC
cdr3_aa: CASRTQGSSYEQYF
d_call: NA
j_call: TRBJ2-7
clone_size: NA
v_call: TRBV28

cdr3_nt: TGTGCCAGCAGCTTAGATGGGACAGGGCCCAACGAGCAGTACTTC
cdr3_aa: CASSLDGTGPNEQYF
d_call: TRBD1
j_call: TRBJ2-7
clone_size: NA
v_call: TRBV7-2

cdr3_nt: TGTGCCAGCGGTTACAGGGGGAACACTGAAGCTTTCTTT
cdr3_aa: CASGYRGNTEAFF
d_call: NA
j_call: TRBJ1-1
clone_size: once
v_call: TRBV21-1

cdr3_nt: TGTGCCAGTAGTATGGCCGCATGGGGCCGCCCGGCGAACTCCTATAATTCACCCCTCCACTTT
cdr3_aa: CASSMAAWGRPANSYNSPLHF
d_call: NA
j_call: TRBJ1-6
clone_size: few
v_call: TRBV19

cdr3_nt: TGTGCCAGCAGAAATAGCGGGAATCCCTACAATGAGCAGTTCTTC
cdr3_aa: CASRNSGNPYNEQFF
d_call: TRBD2
j_call: TRBJ2-1
clone_size: NA
v_call: TRBV6-5

cdr3_nt: TGTGCCAGCAGCAAAGTGCAGTTACTCAACTATAGCAATCAGCCCCAGCATTTT
cdr3_aa: CASSKVQLLNYSNQPQHF
d_call: NA
j_call: TRBJ1-5
clone_size: NA
v_call: TRBV21-1

cdr3_nt: TGCAGCGTTGAAGATCGTGGGTCGAGGGGTACCATGAACACTGAAGCTTTCTTT
cdr3_aa: CSVEDRGSRGTMNTEAFF
d_call: NA
j_call: TRBJ1-1
clone_size: NA
v_call: TRBV29-1

cdr3_nt: TGTGCCAGCAGGGGGACTCAACTCTCGGAGCAGTACTTC
cdr3_aa: CASRGTQLSEQYF
d_call: NA
j_call: TRBJ2-7
clone_size: NA
v_call: TRBV2

cdr3_nt: TGTGCCAGCAGGGGGGTCTATGGCTACACCTTC
cdr3_aa: CASRGVYGYTF
d_call: NA
j_call: TRBJ1-2
clone_size: NA
v_call: TRBV6-5

cdr3_nt: TGTGCCAGCAGCTTGAGAAGAGGGGCGGGGAACACTGAAGCTTTCTTT
cdr3_aa: CASSLRRGAGNTEAFF
d_call: NA
j_call: TRBJ1-1
clone_size: NA
v_call: TRBV11-2

cdr3_nt: TGCGCCAGCAGCCGCGCTGAAATTACAGGGGGAGAGACCCAGTACTTC
cdr3_aa: CASSRAEITGGETQYF
d_call: TRBD1
j_call: TRBJ2-5
clone_size: NA
v_call: TRBV5-1